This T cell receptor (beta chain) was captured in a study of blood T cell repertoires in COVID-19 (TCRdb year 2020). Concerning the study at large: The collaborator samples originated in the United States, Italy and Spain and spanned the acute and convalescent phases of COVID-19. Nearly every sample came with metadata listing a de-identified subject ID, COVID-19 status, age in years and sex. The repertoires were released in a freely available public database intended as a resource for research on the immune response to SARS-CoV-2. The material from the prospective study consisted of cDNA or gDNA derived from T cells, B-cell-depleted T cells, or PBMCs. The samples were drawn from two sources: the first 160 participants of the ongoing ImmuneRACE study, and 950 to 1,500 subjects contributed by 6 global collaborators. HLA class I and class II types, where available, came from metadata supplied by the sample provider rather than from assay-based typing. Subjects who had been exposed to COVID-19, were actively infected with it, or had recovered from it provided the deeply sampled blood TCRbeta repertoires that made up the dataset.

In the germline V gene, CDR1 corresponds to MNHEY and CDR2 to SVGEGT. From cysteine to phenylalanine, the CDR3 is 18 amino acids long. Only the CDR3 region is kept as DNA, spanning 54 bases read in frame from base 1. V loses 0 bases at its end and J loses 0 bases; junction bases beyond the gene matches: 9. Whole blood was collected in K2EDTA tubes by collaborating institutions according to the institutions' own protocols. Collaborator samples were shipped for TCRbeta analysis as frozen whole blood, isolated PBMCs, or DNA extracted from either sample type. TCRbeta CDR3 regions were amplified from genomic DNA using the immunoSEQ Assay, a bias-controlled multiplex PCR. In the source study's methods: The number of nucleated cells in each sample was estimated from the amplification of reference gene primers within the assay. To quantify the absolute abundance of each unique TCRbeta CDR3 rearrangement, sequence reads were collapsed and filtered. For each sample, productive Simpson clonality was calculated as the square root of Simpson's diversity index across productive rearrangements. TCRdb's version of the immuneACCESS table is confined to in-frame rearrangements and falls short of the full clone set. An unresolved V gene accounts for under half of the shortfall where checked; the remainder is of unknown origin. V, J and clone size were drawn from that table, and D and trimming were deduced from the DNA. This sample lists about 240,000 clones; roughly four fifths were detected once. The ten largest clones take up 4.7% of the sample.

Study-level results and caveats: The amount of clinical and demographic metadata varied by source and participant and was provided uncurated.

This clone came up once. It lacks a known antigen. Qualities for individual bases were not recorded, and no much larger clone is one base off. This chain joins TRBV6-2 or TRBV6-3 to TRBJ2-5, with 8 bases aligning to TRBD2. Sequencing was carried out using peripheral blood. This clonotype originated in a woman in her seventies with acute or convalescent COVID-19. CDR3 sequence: CASSYSLLAGGYQETQYF. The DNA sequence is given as TGTGCCAGCAGTTACTCGCTCTTGGCGGGGGGCTACCAAGAGACCCAGTACTTC.